The T cell receptor beta chain described here comes from a study of blood T cell repertoires in COVID-19. In this sample, this clone turned up once. Original methodology: Cell counts per sample came from amplifying reference gene primers. The method was immunoSEQ multiplex PCR; TCRdb's version includes in-frame clones alone and lacks a portion of them. The DNA gave D and trimming, while V, J and clone size come from that table. The sample lists about 210,000 clones, 83% seen once, with 2.5% to 3% in the top ten. CDR3 size: 15 residues. Germline CDR1 is GTSNPN and CDR2 is SVGIG (reference sequence). V lost 4 bases and J lost 0, with 15 bases in between.

This TCR was sampled from a woman between 40 and 50 years old with active or convalescent COVID-19. The V gene is TRBV30, the J gene TRBJ1-2; D is uncertain. Sequenced: peripheral blood. The chain's CDR3 is CAWNLGDRTNYGYTF. The CDR3 nucleotides read TGTGCCTGGAACCTGGGCGACCGAACTAACTATGGCTACACCTTC.